This TCR beta chain is drawn from a study of naive CD8 T cells in extremely preterm neonates. Sorted cells: live naive CD8+ T cells, CD45RA+CCR7+, Annexin V-negative. Libraries were prepared by immunoSEQ multiplex PCR; TCRdb keeps only in-frame clonotypes and omits some of them. The sample lists approximately 7,400 clones; 95% to 98% were seen once. Per the germline V gene, CDR1 is MNHEY and CDR2 is SMNVEV (reference sequence). The length of the CDR3 is 14 residues. Between the trimmed V and J ends, which lost 3 bases and 5 bases, there was a span of 11 bases. The TCR was taken from a human donor in good health. The source material was naive CD8+ T cells from blood. The chain carries TRBV27 and TRBJ1-5; D might be TRBD1 (6 bases). The CDR3 is CASSLRGGYQPQHF. CDR3 DNA: TGTGCCAGCAGTTTGAGGGGGGGTTATCAGCCCCAGCATTTT.